This T cell receptor beta chain was retrieved from a study of cytomegalovirus exposure and HLA in healthy donors. Study-wide findings and caveats: There were some public TCRs occurring in many donors, but most TCR sequences were rare.

Libraries were prepared by immunoSEQ multiplex PCR; TCRdb keeps only in-frame clonotypes and omits some of them. Among 200,000 or so clones listed, 80% to 90% were seen once. This clone was seen more than once but under ten times. The antigen is undetermined. V was clipped by 3 bases and J by 8 bases, with 13 bases between them. The CDR3 has 13 residues. Germline lookup yields CDR1 GTSNPN and CDR2 SVGIG (reference sequence). The TCR originated in a woman aged 30 to 39 in good health and CMV-seropositive. The J gene is TRBJ1-4, the V gene TRBV30; D is unclear. Sequencing was done on a sample of PBMCs. DNA of the CDR3: TGTGCCTGGAGCGCGTTGGGAGGAGAAAAACTGTTTTTT. It specifies CAWSALGGEKLFF. Full variable domain (missing parts from reference TRBV30 and TRBJ1-4): SQTIHQWPATLVQPVGSPLSLECTVEGTSNPNLYWYRQAAGRGLQLLFYSVGIGQISSEVPQNLSASRPQDRQFILSSKKLLLSDSGFYLCAWSALGGEKLFFGSGTQLSVL.